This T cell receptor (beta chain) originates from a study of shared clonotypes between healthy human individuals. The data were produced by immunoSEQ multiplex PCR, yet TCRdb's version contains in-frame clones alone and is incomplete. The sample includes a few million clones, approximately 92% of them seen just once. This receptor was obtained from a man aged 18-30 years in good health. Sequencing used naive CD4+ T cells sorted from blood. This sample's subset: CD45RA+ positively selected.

The CDR3 reads CASTPSGGSSYNEQFF. DNA for the CDR3: TGTGCCAGCACTCCTAGCGGGGGGAGCTCCTACAATGAGCAGTTCTTC. The V and J genes are TRBV5-4 and TRBJ2-1, with 11 bases aligning to TRBD2. The CDR3 spans 16 residues. Germline assignment: CDR1 SGHNT and CDR2 YYREEE (reference sequence). With 6 bases clipped from V and 0 bases from J, the junction kept 5 bases outside the gene matches.